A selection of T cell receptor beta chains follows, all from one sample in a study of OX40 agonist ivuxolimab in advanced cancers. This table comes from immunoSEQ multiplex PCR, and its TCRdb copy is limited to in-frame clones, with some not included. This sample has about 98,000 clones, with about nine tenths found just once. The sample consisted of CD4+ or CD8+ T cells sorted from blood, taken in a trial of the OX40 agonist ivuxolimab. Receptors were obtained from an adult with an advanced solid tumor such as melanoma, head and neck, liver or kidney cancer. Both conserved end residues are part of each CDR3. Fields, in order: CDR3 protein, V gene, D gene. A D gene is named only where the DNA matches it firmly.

CDR3: CASSYGLSPTDTQYF; V: TRBV6-6; D: NA
CDR3: CASSPAGGSNQPQHF; V: TRBV23-1; D: TRBD1
CDR3: CASRLEELDTQYF; V: TRBV6-1; D: NA
CDR3: CASREPGAPNTGELFF; V: TRBV6-1; D: NA
CDR3: CASSGTGQGAGGYTF; V: TRBV2; D: TRBD1
CDR3: CASSLERAGELFF; V: TRBV4-3; D: NA
CDR3: CASSTGTAGNTIYF; V: TRBV7-2; D: TRBD1
CDR3: CASSALGVADTQYF; V: TRBV7-2; D: NA
CDR3: CASSTAYSGNTIYF; V: TRBV7-9; D: NA
CDR3: CSVDRAAGDQTYGYTF; V: TRBV29-1; D: NA
CDR3: CAWSRSQGPQHF; V: TRBV30; D: NA
CDR3: CASSPGTIGGNTIYF; V: TRBV5-1; D: NA
CDR3: CASSSMTGETEAFF; V: TRBV7-6; D: NA
CDR3: CASSSPGGARMLGGELFF; V: TRBV7-2; D: NA
CDR3: CASNRWGTDTQYF; V: TRBV2; D: NA
CDR3: CASRQTGGYGYTF; V: TRBV6-5; D: TRBD1
CDR3: CASSVDRYSPLHF; V: TRBV7-7; D: NA